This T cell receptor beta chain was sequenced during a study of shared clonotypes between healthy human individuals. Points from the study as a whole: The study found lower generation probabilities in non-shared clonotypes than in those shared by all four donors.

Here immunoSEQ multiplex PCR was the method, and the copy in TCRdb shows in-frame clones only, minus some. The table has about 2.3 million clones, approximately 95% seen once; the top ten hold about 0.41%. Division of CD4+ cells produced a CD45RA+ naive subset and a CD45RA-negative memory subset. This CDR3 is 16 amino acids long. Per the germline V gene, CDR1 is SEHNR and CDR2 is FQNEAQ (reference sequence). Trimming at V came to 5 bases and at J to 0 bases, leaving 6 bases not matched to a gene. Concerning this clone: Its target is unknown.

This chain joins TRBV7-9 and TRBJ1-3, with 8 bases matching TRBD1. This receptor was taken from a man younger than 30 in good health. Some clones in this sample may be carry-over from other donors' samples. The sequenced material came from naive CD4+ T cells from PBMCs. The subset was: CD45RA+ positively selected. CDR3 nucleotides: TGTGCCAGCAGCCCACGACAGGGGAGCTCTGGAAACACCATATATTTT. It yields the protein CASSPRQGSSGNTIYF.